A selection of T cell receptor beta chains follows, all from one sample in a study of cytomegalovirus exposure and HLA in healthy donors. Generated by immunoSEQ multiplex PCR, the TCRdb table keeps only in-frame clones and is missing some. The sample lists 150,000 to 250,000 clones, 82% occurring once. Sequencing was performed on PBMCs. These receptors were obtained from a boy aged 2 to 10 in good health and CMV-seronegative. Each CDR3 is given with its conserved first and last residue. D genes are given only for firm matches. Where a row states a size, it is once, few, many or the class of an expanded clone; other rows omit it.

CASSPGTLYEQYF | TGTGCCAGCAGCCCCGGGACACTGTACGAGCAGTACTTC | TRBV5-5 | - | TRBJ2-7 | -
CASLGHRVPRYF | TGCGCCAGCCTAGGGCACAGGGTGCCGCGGTATTTT | TRBV10-1 | - | TRBJ2-3 | -
CASSLLRTSNYNEQFF | TGTGCCAGCAGCTTACTAAGGACTAGCAACTACAATGAGCAGTTCTTC | TRBV7-2 | - | TRBJ2-1 | TRBD2
CASSQENWPSGGETQYF | TGTGCCAGCAGCCAAGAGAATTGGCCTAGCGGGGGGGAGACCCAGTACTTC | TRBV4-2 | - | TRBJ2-5 | TRBD2
CASSRGSGGGETQYF | TGTGCCAGCAGCCGGGGAAGCGGGGGGGGAGAGACCCAGTACTTC | TRBV7-3 | - | TRBJ2-5 | TRBD2
CASSLPRGGVPLTDTQYF | TGTGCCAGCAGCCTCCCACGAGGGGGGGTCCCTCTCACAGATACGCAGTATTTT | TRBV4-2 | - | TRBJ2-3 | -
CASSYRIGLGTDTQYF | TGTGCCAGCAGCTACCGAATTGGCCTAGGTACGGATACGCAGTATTTT | TRBV7-3 | - | TRBJ2-3 | -
CASRWRGGGETQYF | TGTGCCAGCAGGTGGCGGGGGGGCGGGGAGACCCAGTACTTC | TRBV7-2 | few | TRBJ2-5 | TRBD2
CASSLVTLNTEAFF | TGCGCCAGCAGCTTGGTAACTTTGAACACTGAAGCTTTCTTT | TRBV5-1 | - | TRBJ1-1 | -
CASNGGVYSNQPQHF | TGTGCCAGCAATGGGGGGGTTTATAGCAATCAGCCCCAGCATTTT | TRBV2 | - | TRBJ1-5 | -
CASSEGALLAQYF | TGTGCCAGCAGTGAAGGGGCCCTCTTGGCCCAGTACTTC | TRBV2 | - | TRBJ2-5 | -
CASSATSRTGGKDTQYF | TGTGCCAGCAGCGCAACGTCACGGACAGGGGGCAAAGATACGCAGTATTTT | TRBV14 | - | TRBJ2-3 | TRBD1
CASTRTSGGGDTQYF | TGCGCCAGCACAAGGACTAGCGGGGGTGGAGATACGCAGTATTTT | TRBV4-1 | - | TRBJ2-3 | TRBD2
CATSPSGYEQYF | TGTGCCACCAGCCCTAGCGGGTACGAGCAGTACTTC | TRBV15 | - | TRBJ2-7 | TRBD2
CASSLTSGGAYEQYF | TGTGCCAGCAGCCTGACTAGCGGGGGGGCGTACGAGCAGTACTTC | TRBV7-2 | - | TRBJ2-7 | TRBD2
CASSLYSGNTEAFF | TGTGCCAGCAGCTTGTATTCAGGGAACACTGAAGCTTTCTTT | TRBV5-6 | - | TRBJ1-1 | -
CASSPLMNTEAFF | TGTGCCAGCAGCCCTCTAATGAACACTGAAGCTTTCTTT | TRBV7-9 | - | TRBJ1-1 | -
CASSGTGSQWDGYTF | TGTGCCAGTTCCGGAACAGGGTCCCAGTGGGATGGCTACACCTTC | TRBV6-6 | - | TRBJ1-2 | -
CATGDTPETEAFF | TGTGCCACCGGTGACACCCCGGAGACTGAAGCTTTCTTT | TRBV6-1 | once | TRBJ1-1 | -
CSVGTRFGETQYF | TGCAGCGTGGGGACTAGGTTTGGAGAGACCCAGTACTTC | TRBV29-1 | - | TRBJ2-5 | TRBD2
CASSPGRPYGYTF | TGTGCCAGCTCACCAGGCAGGCCCTATGGCTACACCTTC | TRBV18 | - | TRBJ1-2 | -
CASSMPTGRGGYTF | TGTGCCAGTAGTATGCCGACAGGCCGGGGTGGCTACACCTTC | TRBV19 | - | TRBJ1-2 | -
CASSWTGGGGDTQYF | TGTGCCAGCAGTTGGACCGGGGGAGGAGGAGATACGCAGTATTTT | TRBV7-9 | - | TRBJ2-3 | -
CSVTGQTNYGYTF | TGCAGCGTGACCGGACAGACTAACTATGGCTACACCTTC | TRBV29-1 | - | TRBJ1-2 | -
CASSEPQVFNQPQHF | TGTGCCAGCAGTGAACCTCAGGTGTTCAATCAGCCCCAGCATTTT | TRBV6-1 | few | TRBJ1-5 | -
CASSLGGGAVNGYTF | TGTGCCAGCAGCTTGGGCGGTGGGGCTGTTAATGGCTACACCTTC | TRBV5-4 | - | TRBJ1-2 | -
CSVVLHSNTEAFF | TGCAGCGTTGTTCTTCACAGCAACACTGAAGCTTTCTTT | TRBV29-1 | - | TRBJ1-1 | -
CASSSLAPPADTQYF | TGTGCCAGCAGCTCACTAGCCCCTCCCGCAGATACGCAGTATTTT | TRBV7-9 | - | TRBJ2-3 | -